Listed below are T cell receptor beta chains from one sample, sequenced in a study of a mutant IDH1 vaccine in newly diagnosed glioma. TCRdb keeps only in-frame clones here, not all; method: immunoSEQ multiplex PCR. This table holds around 80,000 clones, around 85% found once. Antigens of these TCRs are unknown. The specimen comprised PBMCs, sampled from a glioma patient whose treatment included an IDH1 peptide vaccine. Receptors originate from a woman aged 45-60 years with glioma. Each CDR3 is given with its conserved first and last residue. D genes are given only for firm matches. Clone size, where shown, is once, few, many, or a class for clones that have expanded.

clone_size,d_call,v_call,j_call,cdr3_nt,cdr3_aa
-,-,TRBV2,TRBJ2-3,TGTGCCAGCAGTGAACGGACAGATACGCAGTATTTT,CASSERTDTQYF
-,TRBD1,TRBV5-1,TRBJ2-6,TGCGCCAGTGGGACAGGGGAAACTGGGGCCAACGTCCTGACTTTC,CASGTGETGANVLTF
-,TRBD2,TRBV7-6,TRBJ2-1,TGTGCCAGCAGCTTAGGGCTAGCGGGATCCTACAATGAGCAGTTCTTC,CASSLGLAGSYNEQFF
-,-,TRBV5-1,TRBJ2-7,TGCGCCAGCAGCTTGGACACTCAGAGGGGCTCCTACGAGCAGTACTTC,CASSLDTQRGSYEQYF
once,TRBD2,TRBV6-6,TRBJ2-3,TGTGCCAGCCTCAGTCCGGGACTAGCCTACGATACGCAGTATTTT,CASLSPGLAYDTQYF
-,TRBD1,TRBV7-8,TRBJ2-5,TGTGCCAGCAGCCCCAATCGGGACAGGGAAGGAGAGACCCAGTACTTC,CASSPNRDREGETQYF
few,-,TRBV4-1,TRBJ2-2,TGCGCCAGCAGCCAAGAAATCCCGGTCAGGAGGACCGGGGAGCTGTTTTTT,CASSQEIPVRRTGELFF
-,-,TRBV27,TRBJ1-6,TGTGCCAGCAGTTCAATCGCCCGGGCCTCAAGCCCCCATTCACCCCTCCACTTT,CASSSIARASSPHSPLHF
-,TRBD1,TRBV7-9,TRBJ2-7,TGTGCCAGCAGCTTACCGGGACAGGCAACGGACGAGCAGTACTTC,CASSLPGQATDEQYF
-,-,TRBV27,TRBJ2-3,TGTGCCAGCAGTTCCCGGGGAAGGGGAACAGATACGCAGTATTTT,CASSSRGRGTDTQYF
once,TRBD1,TRBV7-9,TRBJ2-5,TGTGCCAGCAGCTTCAGTGGGGGACAGGGGCGTGGGACCCAGTACTTC,CASSFSGGQGRGTQYF
-,TRBD2,TRBV6-1,TRBJ2-7,TGTGCCAGCAGTGAATTTAGCGGGAGGAACTCCTACGAGCAGTACTTC,CASSEFSGRNSYEQYF
-,-,TRBV28,TRBJ2-3,TGTGCCAGCAGTGCGACAGTTATCACAGATACGCAGTATTTT,CASSATVITDTQYF
-,TRBD2,TRBV28,TRBJ2-7,TGTGCCAGCAGTTTCGCCAGGACTAGCGGGAGATGGTCCTACGAGCAGTACTTC,CASSFARTSGRWSYEQYF
-,-,TRBV4-1,TRBJ2-7,TGCGCCAGCAGCCCGCAGGGAAGACACGAGCAGTACTTC,CASSPQGRHEQYF
-,-,TRBV27,TRBJ2-7,TGTGCCAGCAGTCCGAACAGGGTAACGGGATTGGGAGAGCAGTACTTC,CASSPNRVTGLGEQYF
-,-,TRBV19,TRBJ2-1,TGTGCCAGTAGTATTGCCCCGGGTCTCCACAGGGACAATGAGCAGTTCTTC,CASSIAPGLHRDNEQFF
-,TRBD2,TRBV29-1,TRBJ2-7,TGCAGCGTTTCCCCCGGGACTAGCAGCTACGAGCAGTACTTC,CSVSPGTSSYEQYF
-,-,TRBV10-2,TRBJ2-7,TGCGCCAGCTCCTCCAGGGGAGGCGAGCAGTACTTC,CASSSRGGEQYF
once,-,TRBV19,TRBJ2-6,TGTGCCAGTAGTATAGTCAGGGCTGGGGCCAACGTCCTGACTTTC,CASSIVRAGANVLTF
-,-,TRBV28,TRBJ2-2,TGTGCCAGCAGTGCCTACAAGGGGGAGAACACCGGGGAGCTGTTTTTT,CASSAYKGENTGELFF
-,-,TRBV5-1,TRBJ2-1,TGCGCCAGCAGCTCTCAGGGCGAGGTGCAGTTCTTC,CASSSQGEVQFF
-,-,TRBV28,TRBJ1-4,TGTGCCAGCTGTTGGGGGTCGGGGGAAAAACTGTTTTTT,CASCWGSGEKLFF
-,-,TRBV5-6,TRBJ1-3,TGTGCCAGCAGCTTGGTCGGGGTTGGAAACACCATATATTTT,CASSLVGVGNTIYF
-,-,TRBV28,TRBJ1-4,TGTGCCAGCAGTTTATTCGGGGGCGCCGATAATGAAAAACTGTTTTTT,CASSLFGGADNEKLFF
-,-,TRBV11-2,TRBJ2-7,TGTGCCAGCAGCTCCCAGGGCAGTTCCTACGAGCAGTACTTC,CASSSQGSSYEQYF
-,-,TRBV27,TRBJ1-3,TGTGCCAGCAGTTCCTGGGGATCTGGAAACACCATATATTTT,CASSSWGSGNTIYF